This T cell receptor (beta chain) was captured in a study of stem cell transplantation in POMP-related autoinflammatory disease. Study-level background: Through one year post-transplant, neutrophils and platelets were 100% of graft donor origin. Findings and caveats of the study: In patients with PRAID, every analyzed T-cell subset tended to show lower diversity and higher clonality. Patients with PRAID showed a restricted number of unique TRB V-J gene pairings.

Here immunoSEQ multiplex PCR was the method, and the copy in TCRdb shows in-frame clones only, minus some. The data contain some 68,000 clones, approximately 90% of them singletons. About this clone: What it binds is not known.

V was pared by 1 base and J by 2 bases, with 15 bases between. This CDR3 is 17 amino acids long. Per germline, CDR1 MGHRA and CDR2 YSYEKL. PRAID featured immunodeficiency plus autoinflammation. The chain combines TRBV4-1 with TRBJ2-1; no clear D gene. The source material was CD4+ T cells from PBMCs, sampled after stem cell transplantation. This sequence originates from a human patient with POMP-related autoinflammation and immune dysregulation (PRAID). Some T cells may originate from the graft donor. The CDR3 DNA follows: TGCGCCAGCAGCCAAGGGGTGCCCTATGAGACCTACAATGAGCAGTTCTTC. Translation gives CASSQGVPYETYNEQFF.